The clone carrying this T cell receptor beta chain was detected only once. Antigen: not known. Each sample provided at least 5 micrograms of extracted total RNA. This sample was taken from a study of blood T cells in healthy people across ages. Study observations and caveats: There was no known CMV status for donors, so expanded clonotype changes were possibly confounded.

A second roughly 7 to 12 cycle PCR used barcoded and J-beta primers. TCRdb called the 5' RACE reads again in MiXCR, with one record for every CDR3 protein. The sample has roughly 680,000 distinct CDR3 sequences; around 48% are singletons. Germline CDR1 reads SGHVS; CDR2 reads FQNEAQ. V lost 1 base, J lost 4 bases, and 7 bases stayed unmatched. The CDR3 contains 16 residues. This chain links TRBV7-8 with TRBJ2-1, with TRBD2 matching over 7 bases. Material: blood. The receptor comes from an older woman in good health. CDR3 sequence: CASSLVGRAGYNEQFF. The DNA of the CDR3 is TGTGCCAGCAGCTTAGTCGGTCGAGCGGGGTACAATGAGCAGTTCTTC.